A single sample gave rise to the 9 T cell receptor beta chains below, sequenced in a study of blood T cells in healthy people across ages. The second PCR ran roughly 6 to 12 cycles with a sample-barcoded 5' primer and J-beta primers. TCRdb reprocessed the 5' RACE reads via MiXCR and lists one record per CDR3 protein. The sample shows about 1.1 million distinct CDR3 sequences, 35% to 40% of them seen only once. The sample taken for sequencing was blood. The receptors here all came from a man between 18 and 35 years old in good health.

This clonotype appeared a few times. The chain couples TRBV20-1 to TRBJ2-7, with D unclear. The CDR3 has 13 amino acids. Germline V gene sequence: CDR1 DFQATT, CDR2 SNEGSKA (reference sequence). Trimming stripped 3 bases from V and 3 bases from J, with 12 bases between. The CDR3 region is CSARSVEGYEQYF. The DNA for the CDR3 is TGCAGTGCTAGGTCAGTTGAAGGCTACGAGCAGTACTTC.

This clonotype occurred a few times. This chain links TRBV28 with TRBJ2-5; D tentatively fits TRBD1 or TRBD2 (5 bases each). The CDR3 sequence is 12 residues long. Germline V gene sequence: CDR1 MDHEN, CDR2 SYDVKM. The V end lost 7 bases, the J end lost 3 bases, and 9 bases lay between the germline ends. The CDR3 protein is CASIGTEETQYF. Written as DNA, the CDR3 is TGTGCCAGCATTGGGACGGAAGAGACCCAGTACTTC.

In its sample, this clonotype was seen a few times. The CDR3 loop is CASSLDLTYGYTF. In nucleotides, the CDR3 is TGTGCCAGCAGTTTAGACTTAACCTATGGCTACACCTTC. V and J are TRBV12-3 or TRBV12-4 and TRBJ1-2; the D is unclear. Trimming cost V 1 base and J 4 bases, with 7 bases left between them. The CDR3 length is 13 residues.

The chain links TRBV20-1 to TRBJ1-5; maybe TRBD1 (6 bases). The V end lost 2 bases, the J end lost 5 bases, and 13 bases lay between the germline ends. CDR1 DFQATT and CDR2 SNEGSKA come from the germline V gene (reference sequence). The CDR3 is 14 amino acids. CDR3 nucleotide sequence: TGCAGTGCTAGATCCGGGGGGGGCGATCAGCCCCAGCATTTT. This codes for CSARSGGGDQPQHF.

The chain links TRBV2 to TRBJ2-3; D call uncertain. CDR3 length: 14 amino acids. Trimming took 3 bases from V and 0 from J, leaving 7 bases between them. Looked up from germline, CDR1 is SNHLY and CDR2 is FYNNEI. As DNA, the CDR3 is TGTGCCAGCAGTGAGACTCTGAGCACAGATACGCAGTATTTT. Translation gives CASSETLSTDTQYF. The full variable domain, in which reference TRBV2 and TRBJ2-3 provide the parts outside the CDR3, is EPEVTQTPSHQVTQMGQEVILRCVPISNHLYFYWYRQILGQKVEFLVSFYNNEISEKSEIFDDQFSVERPDGSNFTLKIRSTKLEDSAMYFCASSETLSTDTQYFGPGTRLTVL.

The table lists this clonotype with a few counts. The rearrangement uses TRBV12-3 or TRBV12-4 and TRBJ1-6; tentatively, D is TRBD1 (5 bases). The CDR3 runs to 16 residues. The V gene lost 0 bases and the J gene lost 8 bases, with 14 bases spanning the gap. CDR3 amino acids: CASSLAVYGTDSPLHF. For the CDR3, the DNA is TGTGCCAGCAGTTTAGCGGTCTACGGGACGGATTCACCCCTCCACTTT.

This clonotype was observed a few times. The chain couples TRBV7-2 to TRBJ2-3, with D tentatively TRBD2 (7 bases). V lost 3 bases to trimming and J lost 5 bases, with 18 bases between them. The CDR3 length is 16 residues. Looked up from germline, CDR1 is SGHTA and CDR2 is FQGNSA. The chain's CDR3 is CASSFSWRGQGDTQYF. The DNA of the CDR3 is TGTGCCAGCAGCTTCAGCTGGCGGGGGCAGGGAGATACGCAGTATTTT.

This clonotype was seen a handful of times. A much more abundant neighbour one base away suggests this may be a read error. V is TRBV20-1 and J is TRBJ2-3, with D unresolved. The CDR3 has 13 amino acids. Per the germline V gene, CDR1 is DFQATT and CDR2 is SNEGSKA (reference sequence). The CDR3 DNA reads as TGCGGTGCTAGAGGTGCGAGCACAGATACGCAGTATTTT. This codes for CGARGASTDTQYF.

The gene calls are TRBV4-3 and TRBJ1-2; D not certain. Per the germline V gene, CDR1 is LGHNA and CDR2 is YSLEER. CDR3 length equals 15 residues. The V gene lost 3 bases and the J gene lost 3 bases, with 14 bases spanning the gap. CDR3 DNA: TGCGCCAGCAGCCACCTCCCTACATCGGACTATGGCTACACCTTC. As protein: CASSHLPTSDYGYTF.